The 9 T cell receptor beta chains reported below all come from one sample, sequenced in a study of shared clonotypes between healthy human individuals. Sequencing used immunoSEQ multiplex PCR; TCRdb keeps in-frame clones, though not all of them. Of under 2,000,000 clones listed, around 96% are singletons. Terminally differentiated effector memory CD45RA+ cells were left out of the naive CD8 fraction, which was CD45RO-negative and positively selected for CCR7. Sequencing was done on a sample of naive CD8+ T cells sorted from blood. The origin of the receptors is a man aged 18-30 years in good health.

This chain uses TRBV6-5 with TRBJ2-5; D remains unclear. The CDR3 totals 16 residues. Germline V gene data show CDR1 as MNHEY and CDR2 as SVGAGI. V was clipped by 2 bases and J by 2 bases, with 15 bases between them. CDR3 in amino acids: CASSYRPRHLQETQYF. CDR3 DNA: TGTGCCAGCAGTTACCGACCCCGACACCTTCAAGAGACCCAGTACTTC.

V is TRBV5-1 and J is TRBJ2-3; D is unresolved. Germline V gene lookup returns CDR1 SGHRS and CDR2 YFSETQ. The CDR3 runs 12 residues. The ends were cut back, 4 bases at V and 7 bases at J, with 10 bases in the middle. The CDR3 DNA is TGCGCCAGCAGCACCGAAGAACATACGCAGTATTTT. The encoded protein is CASSTEEHTQYF.

V is TRBV5-1 and J is TRBJ1-1, with D perhaps TRBD1 (6 bases). This CDR3 contains 13 residues. Germline values: CDR1 SGHRS, CDR2 YFSETQ. V lost 5 bases, J lost 1 base, and 9 bases lay in between. The CDR3 loop is CASSTGPNTEAFF. CDR3 bases: TGCGCCAGCAGTACAGGGCCGAACACTGAAGCTTTCTTT. Full variable domain (outside the CDR3, taken from reference TRBV5-1 and TRBJ1-1): KAGVTQTPRYLIKTRGQQVTLSCSPISGHRSVSWYQQTPGQGLQFLFEYFSETQRNKGNFPGRFSGRQFSNSRSEMNVSTLELGDSALYLCASSTGPNTEAFFGQGTRLTVV.

Only one count was recorded for this clone. This sequence joins TRBV29-1 and TRBJ2-4, with 7 bases identical to TRBD1. The CDR3 loop spans 14 amino acids. The junction had 4 bases not matched to a gene; V was cut back by 5 bases and J by 0 bases. Germline-derived CDR1 and CDR2 are SQVTM and ANQGSEA. The CDR3 sequence: CSVRDSLAKNIQYF. As DNA, the CDR3 is TGCAGCGTTAGGGACAGTCTAGCCAAAAACATTCAGTACTTC.

The V gene is TRBV15, the J gene TRBJ2-2, with D uncertain. Trimming took 3 bases from V and 8 from J, leaving 7 bases between them. The CDR3 covers 12 residues. Germline V gene sequence: CDR1 LNHNV, CDR2 YYDKDF (reference sequence). The CDR3 protein is CATSSPPGELFF. The CDR3, as DNA: TGTGCCACCAGCAGCCCACCGGGGGAGCTGTTTTTT.

The rearrangement uses TRBV19 and TRBJ1-5; D call uncertain. This CDR3 region has 16 residues. Germline V gene sequence: CDR1 LNHDA, CDR2 SQIVND (reference sequence). V lost 3 bases to trimming and J lost 9 bases, with 21 bases between them. The CDR3 sequence: CASSIELGLFQWPQHF. CDR3 coding DNA: TGTGCCAGTAGTATTGAGTTAGGCCTCTTTCAATGGCCCCAGCATTTT.

This chain uses TRBV2 with TRBJ2-3; TRBD1 matches at 9 bases. Germline V gives CDR1 SNHLY, CDR2 FYNNEI. The CDR3 contains 15 residues. J lost 6 bases, V lost 7 bases, and 11 bases had no gene match. The CDR3 sequence: CASTFRTGDFDTQYF. DNA of the CDR3: TGTGCCAGCACCTTCAGGACAGGGGATTTCGATACGCAGTATTTT.

This clone has just a few counts. The CDR3 DNA sequence: TGTGCCAGCAGCTTAGCGGGGGGTGGAAACACCATATATTTT. It encodes CASSLAGGGNTIYF. The genes are TRBV7-2 and TRBJ1-3; D possibly corresponds to TRBD1 (5 bases). V shed 0 bases and J shed 3 bases, with 6 bases lying between them. CDR3 length: 14 residues. CDR1 and CDR2 (germline): SGHTA, FQGNSA. Looking up the rest from reference TRBV7-2 and TRBJ1-3 gives the full variable domain: GAGVSQSPSNKVTEKGKDVELRCDPISGHTALYWYRQSLGQGLEFLIYFQGNSAPDKSGLPSDRFSAERTGGSVSTLTIQRTQQEDSAVYLCASSLAGGGNTIYFGEGSWLTVV.

The chain is built from TRBV30 and TRBJ2-7, with a weak D call TRBD2 (7 bases). The CDR3 length is 14 residues. CDR1 and CDR2 from the germline V gene are GTSNPN and SVGIG (reference sequence). V lost 1 base to trimming and J lost 0 bases, with 10 bases between them. The CDR3 loop reads CAWSGAGASYEQYF. CDR3 in DNA: TGTGCCTGGAGTGGTGCGGGGGCCTCCTACGAGCAGTACTTC.